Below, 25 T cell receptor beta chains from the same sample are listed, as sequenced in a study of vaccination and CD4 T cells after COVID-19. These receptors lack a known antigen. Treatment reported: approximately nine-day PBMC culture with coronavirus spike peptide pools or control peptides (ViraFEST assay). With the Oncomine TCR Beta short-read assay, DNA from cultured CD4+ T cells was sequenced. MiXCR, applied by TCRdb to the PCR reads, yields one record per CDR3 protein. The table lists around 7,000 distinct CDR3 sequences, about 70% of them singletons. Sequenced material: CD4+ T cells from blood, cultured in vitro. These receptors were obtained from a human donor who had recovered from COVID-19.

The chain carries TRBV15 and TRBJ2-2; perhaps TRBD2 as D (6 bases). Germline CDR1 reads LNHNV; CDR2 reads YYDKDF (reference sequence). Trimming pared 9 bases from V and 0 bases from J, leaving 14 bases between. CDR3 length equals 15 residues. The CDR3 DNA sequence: TGTGCCACAACCGTGACGGGGGCGAACACCGGGGAGCTGTTTTTT. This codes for CATTVTGANTGELFF. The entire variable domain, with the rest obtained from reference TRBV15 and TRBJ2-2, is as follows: DAMVIQNPRYQVTQFGKPVTLSCSQTLNHNVMYWYQQKSSQAPKLLFHYYDKDFNNEADTPDNFQSRRPNTSFCFLDIRSPGLGDTAMYLCATTVTGANTGELFFGEGSRLTVL.

CDR3 DNA sequence: TGTGCCAGCAGCCCCCAGGCTGGCACTGAAGCTTTCTTT. Translated, it gives CASSPQAGTEAFF. The chain has TRBV7-2 and TRBJ1-1; no firm D call. Trimming cost V 5 bases and J 4 bases, with 11 bases left between them. Per the germline V gene, CDR1 is SGHTA and CDR2 is FQGNSA. The CDR3 is made up of 13 amino acids.

The DNA of the CDR3 is TGTGCCAGCAGCAAACTAGCGGGCGCAGATACGCAGTATTTT. Protein sequence: CASSKLAGADTQYF. This chain connects TRBV6-1 to TRBJ2-3, with 9 bases matching TRBD2. The germline V gene has CDR1 MNHNS and CDR2 SASEGT. This CDR3 is 14 amino acids long. V shed 6 bases and J 4 bases; nucleotides not matched to a gene: 5.

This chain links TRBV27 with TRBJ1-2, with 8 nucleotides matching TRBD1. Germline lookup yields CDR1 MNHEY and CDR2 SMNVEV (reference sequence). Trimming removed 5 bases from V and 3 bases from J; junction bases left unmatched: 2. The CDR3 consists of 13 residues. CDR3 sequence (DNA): TGTGCCAGCAGTGGACAGGGAGACTATGGCTACACCTTC. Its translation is CASSGQGDYGYTF.

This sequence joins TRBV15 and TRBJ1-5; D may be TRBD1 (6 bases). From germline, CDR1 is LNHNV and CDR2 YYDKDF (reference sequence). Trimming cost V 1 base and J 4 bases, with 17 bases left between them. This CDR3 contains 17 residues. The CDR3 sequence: CATSRGRGGRLNQPQHF. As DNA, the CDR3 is TGTGCCACCAGCAGAGGACGAGGGGGACGCCTTAATCAGCCCCAGCATTTT.

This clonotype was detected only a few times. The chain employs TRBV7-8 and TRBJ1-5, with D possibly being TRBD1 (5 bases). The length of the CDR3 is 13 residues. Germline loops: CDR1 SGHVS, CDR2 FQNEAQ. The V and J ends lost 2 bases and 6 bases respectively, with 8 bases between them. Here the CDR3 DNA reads TGTGCCAGCAGCTTACAGGGAGGTCAGCCCCAGCATTTT. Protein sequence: CASSLQGGQPQHF.

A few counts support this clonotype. The CDR3 here is CASSHPGQGVYGYTF. The CDR3 region has the DNA TGTGCCAGCAGTCATCCGGGACAGGGGGTCTATGGCTACACCTTC. The chain combines TRBV7-9 with TRBJ1-2; 11 nucleotides align to TRBD1. J was trimmed by 4 bases and V by 6 bases; bases with no gene match: 7. The CDR3 is made up of 15 amino acids. Per germline, CDR1 SEHNR and CDR2 FQNEAQ (reference sequence).

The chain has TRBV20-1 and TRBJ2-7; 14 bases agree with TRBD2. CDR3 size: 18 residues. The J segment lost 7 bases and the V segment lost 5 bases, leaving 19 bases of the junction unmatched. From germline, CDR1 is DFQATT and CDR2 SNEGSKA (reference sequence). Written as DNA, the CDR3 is TGCAGTGCTGGTCTCCACCGGTGGGGACTAGCGGGAGAGGGGGAGCAGTACTTC. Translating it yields CSAGLHRWGLAGEGEQYF.

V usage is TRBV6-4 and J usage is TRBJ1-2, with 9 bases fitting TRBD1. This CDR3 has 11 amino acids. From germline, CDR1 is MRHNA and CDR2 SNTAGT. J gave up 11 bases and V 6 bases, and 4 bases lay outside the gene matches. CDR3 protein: CASRGQGGYTF. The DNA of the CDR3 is TGTGCCAGCAGGGGACAGGGTGGTTACACCTTC.

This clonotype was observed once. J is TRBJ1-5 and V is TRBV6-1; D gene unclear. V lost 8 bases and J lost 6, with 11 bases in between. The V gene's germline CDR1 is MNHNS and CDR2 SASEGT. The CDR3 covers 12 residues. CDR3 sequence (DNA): TGTGCCAGCTCACGCTATGGTCAGCCCCAGCATTTT. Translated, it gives CASSRYGQPQHF.

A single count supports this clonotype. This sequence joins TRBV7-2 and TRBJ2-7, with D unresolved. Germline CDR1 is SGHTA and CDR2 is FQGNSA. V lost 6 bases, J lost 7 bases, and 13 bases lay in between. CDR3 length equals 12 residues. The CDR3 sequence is CASRGIMWEQYF. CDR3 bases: TGTGCCAGCAGAGGGATCATGTGGGAGCAGTACTTC.

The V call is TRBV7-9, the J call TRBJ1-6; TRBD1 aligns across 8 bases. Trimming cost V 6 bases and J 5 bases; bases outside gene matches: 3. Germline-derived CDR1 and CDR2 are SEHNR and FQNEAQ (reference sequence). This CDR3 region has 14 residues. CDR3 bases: TGTGCCAGCAGTTTGACAGGGGATAATTCACCCCTCCACTTT. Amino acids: CASSLTGDNSPLHF.

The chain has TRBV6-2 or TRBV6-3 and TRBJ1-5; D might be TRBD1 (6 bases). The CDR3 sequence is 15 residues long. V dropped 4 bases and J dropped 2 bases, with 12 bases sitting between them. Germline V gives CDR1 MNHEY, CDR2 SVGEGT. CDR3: CASSSGGAGNQPQHF. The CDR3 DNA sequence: TGTGCCAGCAGTTCCGGGGGGGCGGGCAATCAGCCCCAGCATTTT.

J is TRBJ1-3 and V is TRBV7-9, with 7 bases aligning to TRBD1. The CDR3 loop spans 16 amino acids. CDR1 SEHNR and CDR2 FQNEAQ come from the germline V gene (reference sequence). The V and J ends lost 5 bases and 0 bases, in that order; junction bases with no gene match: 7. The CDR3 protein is CASSPGQVDSGNTIYF. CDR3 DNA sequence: TGTGCCAGCAGCCCAGGACAGGTCGACTCTGGAAACACCATATATTTT. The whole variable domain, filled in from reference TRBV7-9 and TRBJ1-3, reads DTGVSQNPRHKITKRGQNVTFRCDPISEHNRLYWYRQTLGQGPEFLTYFQNEAQLEKSRLLSDRFSAERPKGSFSTLEIQRTEQGDSAMYLCASSPGQVDSGNTIYFGEGSWLTVV.

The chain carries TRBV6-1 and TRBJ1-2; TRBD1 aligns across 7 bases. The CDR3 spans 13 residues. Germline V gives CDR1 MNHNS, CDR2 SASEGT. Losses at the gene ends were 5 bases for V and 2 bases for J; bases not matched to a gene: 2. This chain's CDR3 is CASSTTGNYGYTF. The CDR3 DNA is TGTGCCAGCAGTACGACAGGGAACTATGGCTACACCTTC.

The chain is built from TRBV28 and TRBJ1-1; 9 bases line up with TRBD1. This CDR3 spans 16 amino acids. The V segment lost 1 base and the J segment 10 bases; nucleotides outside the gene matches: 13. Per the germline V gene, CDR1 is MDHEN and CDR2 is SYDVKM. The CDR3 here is CASSLSAKGTGTVAFF. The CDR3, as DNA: TGTGCCAGCAGTTTATCGGCGAAAGGGACAGGGACGGTAGCTTTCTTT.

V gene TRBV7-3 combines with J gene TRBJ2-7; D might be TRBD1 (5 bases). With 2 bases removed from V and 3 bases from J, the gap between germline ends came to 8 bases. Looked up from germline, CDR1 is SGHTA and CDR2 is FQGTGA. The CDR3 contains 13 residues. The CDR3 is CASSLDRNYEQYF. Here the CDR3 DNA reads TGTGCCAGCAGCTTAGACAGAAACTACGAGCAGTACTTC.

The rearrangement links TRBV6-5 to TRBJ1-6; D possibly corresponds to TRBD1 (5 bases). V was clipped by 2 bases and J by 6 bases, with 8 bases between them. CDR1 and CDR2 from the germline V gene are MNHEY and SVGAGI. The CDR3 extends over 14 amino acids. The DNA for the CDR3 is TGTGCCAGCAGTTACGGGGCTAGTAATTCACCCCTCCACTTT. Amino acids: CASSYGASNSPLHF.

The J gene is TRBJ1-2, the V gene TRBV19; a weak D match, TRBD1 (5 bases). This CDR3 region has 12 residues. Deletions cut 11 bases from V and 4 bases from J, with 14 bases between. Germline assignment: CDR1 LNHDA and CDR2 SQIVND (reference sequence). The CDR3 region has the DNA TGTGCCTCCTCCTACGGGGGCTATGGCTACACCTTC. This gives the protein CASSYGGYGYTF.

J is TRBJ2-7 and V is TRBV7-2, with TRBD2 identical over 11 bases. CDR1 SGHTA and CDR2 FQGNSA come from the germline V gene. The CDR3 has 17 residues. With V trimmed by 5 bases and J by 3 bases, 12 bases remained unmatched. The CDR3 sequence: CASSEPTSGVRHYEQYF. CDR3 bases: TGTGCCAGCAGCGAACCGACTAGCGGGGTCCGCCACTACGAGCAGTACTTC.

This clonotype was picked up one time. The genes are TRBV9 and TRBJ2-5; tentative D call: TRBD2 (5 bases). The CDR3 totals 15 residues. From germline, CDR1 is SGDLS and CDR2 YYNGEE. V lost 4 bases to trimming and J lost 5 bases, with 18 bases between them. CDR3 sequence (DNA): TGTGCCAGCAGCCAATCCTCGACGGGATGGGAGACCCAGTACTTC. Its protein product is CASSQSSTGWETQYF.

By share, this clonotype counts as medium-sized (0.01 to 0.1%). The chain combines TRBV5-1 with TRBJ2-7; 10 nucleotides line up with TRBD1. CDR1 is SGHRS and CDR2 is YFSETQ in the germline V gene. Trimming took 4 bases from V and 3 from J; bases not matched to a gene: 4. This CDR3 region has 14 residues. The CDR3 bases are TGCGCCAGCAGCCCCGGGACAGGGGACTACGAGCAGTACTTC. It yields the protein CASSPGTGDYEQYF. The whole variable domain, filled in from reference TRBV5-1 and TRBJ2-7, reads KAGVTQTPRYLIKTRGQQVTLSCSPISGHRSVSWYQQTPGQGLQFLFEYFSETQRNKGNFPGRFSGRQFSNSRSEMNVSTLELGDSALYLCASSPGTGDYEQYFGPGTRLTVT.

CDR3 in DNA: TGTGCCAGTAGGACAGGGACAGGGGGGACGAACACTGAAGCTTTCTTT. Translating gives CASRTGTGGTNTEAFF. The genes are TRBV19 and TRBJ1-1, with TRBD1 identical over 11 bases. CDR1 and CDR2 from the germline V gene are LNHDA and SQIVND (reference sequence). With 6 bases clipped from V and 1 base from J, the junction kept 7 bases outside the gene matches. The CDR3 sequence is 16 residues long.

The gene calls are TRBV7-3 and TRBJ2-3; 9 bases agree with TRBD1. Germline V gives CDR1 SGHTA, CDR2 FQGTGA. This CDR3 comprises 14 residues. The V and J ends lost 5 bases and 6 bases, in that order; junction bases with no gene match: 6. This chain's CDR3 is CASSTGTGSDTQYF. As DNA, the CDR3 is TGTGCCAGCAGCACCGGGACAGGGTCCGATACGCAGTATTTT.

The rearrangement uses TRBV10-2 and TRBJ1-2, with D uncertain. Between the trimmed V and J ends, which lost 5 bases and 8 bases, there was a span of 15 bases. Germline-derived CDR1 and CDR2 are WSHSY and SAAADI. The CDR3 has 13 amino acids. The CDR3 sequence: CASSIGPRWGYTF. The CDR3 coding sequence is TGCGCCAGCAGTATCGGTCCAAGATGGGGCTACACCTTC.